The clone carrying this T cell receptor beta chain came up many times. What it binds is unknown. MiXCR was run by TCRdb on the 5' RACE reads, yielding one entry per CDR3 protein. Of some 250,000 distinct CDR3 sequences listed, 6% to 7% are singletons. This sample is drawn from a study of identical twins. Study-wide findings and caveats: Beta out-of-frame twin sharing showed a weaker excess.

Between the trimmed V and J ends, which lost 5 bases and 3 bases, there was a span of 14 bases. Germline CDR1 and CDR2: MNHNS and SASEGT. The length of the CDR3 is 14 residues. Another study also made use of these data, one on T cells expressing NK-cell markers.

This TCR came from a woman aged 18-35 years in good health. The sample comprised CD8+ T cells sorted from blood. The chain employs TRBV6-1 and TRBJ2-7; a possible D gene is TRBD2 (5 bases). The CDR3 coding sequence is TGTGCCAGCAGTCCCTATACTAGTTTCTACGAGCAGTACTTC. Its protein product is CASSPYTSFYEQYF.